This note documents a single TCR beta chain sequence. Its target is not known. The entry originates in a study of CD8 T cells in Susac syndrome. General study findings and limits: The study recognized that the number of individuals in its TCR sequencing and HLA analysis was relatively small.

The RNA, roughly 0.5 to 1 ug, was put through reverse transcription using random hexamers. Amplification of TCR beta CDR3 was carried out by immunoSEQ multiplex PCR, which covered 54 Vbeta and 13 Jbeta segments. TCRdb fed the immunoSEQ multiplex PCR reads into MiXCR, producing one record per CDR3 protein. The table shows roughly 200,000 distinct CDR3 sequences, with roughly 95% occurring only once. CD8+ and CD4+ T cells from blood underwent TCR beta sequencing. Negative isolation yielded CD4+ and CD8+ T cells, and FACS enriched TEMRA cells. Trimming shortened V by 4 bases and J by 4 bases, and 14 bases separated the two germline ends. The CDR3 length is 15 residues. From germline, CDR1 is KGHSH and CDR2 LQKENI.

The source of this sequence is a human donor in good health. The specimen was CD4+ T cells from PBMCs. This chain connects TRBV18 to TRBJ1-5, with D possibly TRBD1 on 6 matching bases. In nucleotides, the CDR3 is TGTGCCAGCTCACTTAATCTTCAGGGGAATCAGCCCCAGCATTTT. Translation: CASSLNLQGNQPQHF. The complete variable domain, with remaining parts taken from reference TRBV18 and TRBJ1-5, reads NAGVMQNPRHLVRRRGQEARLRCSPMKGHSHVYWYRQLPEEGLKFMVYLQKENIIDESGMPKERFSAEFPKEGPSILRIQQVVRGDSAAYFCASSLNLQGNQPQHFGDGTRLSIL.